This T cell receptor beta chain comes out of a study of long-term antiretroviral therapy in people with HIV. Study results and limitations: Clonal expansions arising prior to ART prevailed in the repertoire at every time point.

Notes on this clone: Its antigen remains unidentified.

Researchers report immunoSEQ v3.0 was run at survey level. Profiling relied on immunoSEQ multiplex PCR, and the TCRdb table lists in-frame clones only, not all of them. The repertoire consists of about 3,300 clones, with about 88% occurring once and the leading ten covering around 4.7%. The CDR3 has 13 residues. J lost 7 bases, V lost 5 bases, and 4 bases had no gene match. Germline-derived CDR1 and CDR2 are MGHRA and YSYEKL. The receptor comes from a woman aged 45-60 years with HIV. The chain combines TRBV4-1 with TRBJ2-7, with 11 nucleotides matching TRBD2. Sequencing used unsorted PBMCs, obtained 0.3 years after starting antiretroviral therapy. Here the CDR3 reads CASSLAGGHEQYF. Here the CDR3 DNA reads TGCGCCAGCAGCTTAGCGGGGGGGCATGAGCAGTACTTC.